Listed below are T cell receptor beta chains from one sample, sequenced in a study of T cell repertoires in cytomegalovirus infection. TCRdb itself ran the reads through MiXCR, one entry per CDR3 protein. This sample yields hundreds of thousands of distinct CDR3 sequences, of which about 29% are seen a single time; roughly 20% belongs to the top ten. No antigen is known for these receptors. The source was cultured PBMCs, collected from culture after CMV antigen stimulation. The receptors were sampled from a human donor in good health (CMV status not recorded). Some clones in this sample may be carry-over from other donors' samples. CDR3s include the opening cysteine and the closing phenylalanine or tryptophan. D genes are given only for firm matches. The size field is filled for only some rows; it gives once, few, many or a size class.

CDR3nt: TGTGCCAGCAGCCCAGGACTAGCGGGAGGAAACAATGAGCAGTTCTTC; CDR3aa: CASSPGLAGGNNEQFF; v_gene: TRBV14; abundance: .; j_gene: TRBJ2-1; d_gene: TRBD2
CDR3nt: TGTGCCAGCAGCGCACTTCAGGGGGTAGGAACTGAAGCTTTCTTT; CDR3aa: CASSALQGVGTEAFF; v_gene: TRBV11-2; abundance: .; j_gene: TRBJ1-1; d_gene: TRBD1
CDR3nt: TGTGCCAGCACCCTGGGACGGGAACGCCCTCCCAATGAGCAGTTCTTC; CDR3aa: CASTLGRERPPNEQFF; v_gene: TRBV5-6; abundance: few; j_gene: TRBJ2-1; d_gene: .
CDR3nt: TGTGCCAGCACCACGGGACAGGGCTACACCTTC; CDR3aa: CASTTGQGYTF; v_gene: TRBV28; abundance: .; j_gene: TRBJ1-2; d_gene: TRBD1
CDR3nt: TGTGCCAGCAGCTTAGAGCAGGGTGGGGAAAAACTGTTTTTT; CDR3aa: CASSLEQGGEKLFF; v_gene: TRBV11-2; abundance: .; j_gene: TRBJ1-4; d_gene: .
CDR3nt: TGTGCCAGCAGCCGGGCCGGGGAGCTGTTTTTT; CDR3aa: CASSRAGELFF; v_gene: TRBV11-2; abundance: .; j_gene: TRBJ2-2; d_gene: .
CDR3nt: TGTGCCAGCTCTCCCCCTAGCTCAACTAATGAAAAACTGTTTTTT; CDR3aa: CASSPPSSTNEKLFF; v_gene: TRBV18; abundance: .; j_gene: TRBJ1-4; d_gene: .
CDR3nt: TGTGCCAGCAGCTTAAAGACAGGGGCCTACGAGCAGTACTTC; CDR3aa: CASSLKTGAYEQYF; v_gene: TRBV7-3; abundance: few; j_gene: TRBJ2-7; d_gene: TRBD1
CDR3nt: TGTGCCAGCACCCTGGACAGAAACTATGGCTACACCTTC; CDR3aa: CASTLDRNYGYTF; v_gene: TRBV6-1; abundance: .; j_gene: TRBJ1-2; d_gene: .
CDR3nt: TGTGCCAGCAGCCCCCAGGAAAACACTGAAGCTTTCTTT; CDR3aa: CASSPQENTEAFF; v_gene: TRBV7-3; abundance: few; j_gene: TRBJ1-1; d_gene: .
CDR3nt: TGTGCCAGCAGCGTCGGAGCTTCCGGGGGTTTAACAGATACGCAGTATTTT; CDR3aa: CASSVGASGGLTDTQYF; v_gene: TRBV9; abundance: once; j_gene: TRBJ2-3; d_gene: .
CDR3nt: TGTGCCAGCAGCCAAGACGGTGCTGAAGCTTTCTTT; CDR3aa: CASSQDGAEAFF; v_gene: TRBV4-2; abundance: .; j_gene: TRBJ1-1; d_gene: .